Below, 20 T cell receptor beta chains from the same sample are listed, as sequenced in a study of CD8+CD57+ T cells in acquired aplastic anemia. Researchers used genomic DNA as the template to profile TCR beta VDJ and CDR3. MiXCR was run by TCRdb on the reads, yielding one entry per CDR3 protein. The sample includes hundreds of thousands of distinct CDR3 sequences, around 46% of them seen just once. All sequencing subjects had displayed CD8+CD57+ cell expansion on flow cytometry. Sequenced: sorted CD4+, CD8+, or CD8+CD57+ T cells (not recorded which) from PBMCs. These receptors came from a human donor with aplastic anemia.

V is TRBV20-1 and J is TRBJ2-1; D may be TRBD2 (6 bases). Between the trimmed V and J ends, which lost 6 bases and 9 bases, there was a span of 18 bases. The germline V gene has CDR1 DFQATT and CDR2 SNEGSKA (reference sequence). This CDR3 contains 13 residues. The CDR3 loop is CSADYGREGEQFF. CDR3 in DNA: TGCAGTGCCGACTACGGGAGAGAAGGTGAGCAGTTCTTC.

The gene calls are TRBV5-1 and TRBJ1-2; 9 nucleotides line up with TRBD1. V shed 4 bases, J shed 4 bases, and the junction held 5 bases outside the gene matches. This CDR3 has 14 amino acids. Germline V CDR1 and CDR2: SGHRS, YFSETQ. As DNA, the CDR3 is TGCGCCAGCAGCAAAGACAGGGGGGGCTATGGCTACACCTTC. It codes for CASSKDRGGYGYTF. Using reference TRBV5-1 and TRBJ1-2 for the parts outside the CDR3, the full variable domain is KAGVTQTPRYLIKTRGQQVTLSCSPISGHRSVSWYQQTPGQGLQFLFEYFSETQRNKGNFPGRFSGRQFSNSRSEMNVSTLELGDSALYLCASSKDRGGYGYTFGSGTRLTVV.

J is TRBJ1-1 and V is TRBV29-1; D remains ambiguous. The CDR3 length is 13 residues. The V gene lost 7 bases and the J gene lost 0 bases, with 12 bases spanning the gap. Germline lookup yields CDR1 SQVTM and CDR2 ANQGSEA. The CDR3 region is CSAGRWMNTEAFF. In nucleotides, the CDR3 is TGCAGCGCTGGACGGTGGATGAACACTGAAGCTTTCTTT.

In regard to this clonotype: With a much larger clone just one base away, this may be a read error. This CDR3 fails to terminate in the conserved phenylalanine or tryptophan, so it likely reflects a read error. This rearrangement joins TRBV5-6 to TRBJ2-2, with 14 nucleotides matching TRBD2. V lost 5 bases to trimming and J lost 6 bases; unmatched junction nucleotides: 6. Per the germline V gene, CDR1 is SGHDT and CDR2 is YYEEEE. The CDR3 is 16 residues long. The CDR3 sequence is CASRTGLAGAAGELFS. CDR3 bases: TGTGCCAGCAGGACGGGACTAGCGGGGGCGGCCGGGGAGCTGTTTTCT.

This sequence joins TRBV7-2 and TRBJ2-7; D unclear. The CDR3 length is 16 residues. The germline V gene has CDR1 SGHTA and CDR2 FQGNSA. V lost 5 bases, J lost 1 base, and 18 bases lay in between. CDR3 sequence: CASSHAWTVSSYEQYF. The CDR3 DNA reads TGTGCCAGCAGCCACGCCTGGACGGTGTCTTCCTACGAGCAGTACTTC.

The genes are TRBV20-1 and TRBJ1-1; D not resolved. Germline V gives CDR1 DFQATT, CDR2 SNEGSKA (reference sequence). V dropped 3 bases and J dropped 1 base, with 12 bases sitting between them. This CDR3 spans 14 amino acids. CDR3 nucleotides: TGCAGTGCTAGGCAGCCGGCGGAGAACACTGAAGCTTTCTTT. It encodes CSARQPAENTEAFF.

The sample holds many counts of this clonotype. The chain uses TRBV5-5 and TRBJ2-1; D gene uncertain. The CDR3 loop spans 12 amino acids. The germline CDR1 and CDR2 sequences are SGHKS and YYEKEE (reference sequence). With 4 bases removed from V and 3 bases from J, the gap between germline ends came to 5 bases. The DNA of the CDR3 is TGTGCCAGCAGCACGGACTACAATGAGCAGTTCTTC. It specifies CASSTDYNEQFF.

The chain is built from TRBV6-5 and TRBJ2-5; D is unresolved. The CDR3 extends over 15 amino acids. V was pared by 2 bases and J by 1 base, with 11 bases between. Germline-derived CDR1 and CDR2 are MNHEY and SVGAGI. Here the CDR3 reads CASSYGNKIQETQYF. Written as DNA, the CDR3 is TGTGCCAGCAGTTACGGGAACAAGATCCAAGAGACCCAGTACTTC.

The rearrangement joins TRBV5-1 to TRBJ1-2, with D possibly being TRBD1 (6 bases). There are 15 residues in the CDR3. The V gene lost 0 bases and the J gene lost 3 bases, with 12 bases spanning the gap. Looked up from germline, CDR1 is SGHRS and CDR2 is YFSETQ. CDR3 bases: TGCGCCAGCAGCTTGGCGGCAGGGGTTGACTATGGCTACACCTTC. Translating gives CASSLAAGVDYGYTF.

V usage is TRBV29-1 and J usage is TRBJ2-3, with TRBD2 matching over 9 bases. The CDR3 has 16 amino acids. Trimming at V came to 6 bases and at J to 2 bases, leaving 12 bases not matched to a gene. CDR1 is SQVTM, CDR2 ANQGSEA, per germline. The CDR3 sequence: CSVETASGASTDTQYF. As DNA, the CDR3 is TGCAGCGTCGAGACTGCTAGCGGGGCCTCCACAGATACGCAGTATTTT.

This clonotype was counted only a few times. This CDR3 is CASSYVGNEQFF. The CDR3 coding sequence is TGTGCCAGCAGCTATGTGGGGAATGAGCAGTTCTTC. This rearrangement joins TRBV7-2 to TRBJ2-1, with unresolved D. Germline V gene lookup returns CDR1 SGHTA and CDR2 FQGNSA. The CDR3 has 12 amino acids. V lost 4 bases, J lost 7 bases, and 8 bases lay in between. The full variable domain, with the rest looked up from reference TRBV7-2 and TRBJ2-1, is GAGVSQSPSNKVTEKGKDVELRCDPISGHTALYWYRQSLGQGLEFLIYFQGNSAPDKSGLPSDRFSAERTGGSVSTLTIQRTQQEDSAVYLCASSYVGNEQFFGPGTRLTVL.

This clonotype showed up many times. This chain links TRBV19 with TRBJ1-2, with D uncertain. This CDR3 comprises 15 residues. V was trimmed by 5 bases and J by 8 bases, leaving 21 bases between them. The V gene's germline CDR1 is LNHDA and CDR2 SQIVND (reference sequence). This CDR3 reads CASSLRTPLLDGYTF. The CDR3 DNA sequence: TGTGCCAGTAGTCTCCGCACACCTCTTTTGGACGGCTACACCTTC.

This clonotype was observed many times. The chain is built from TRBV7-9 and TRBJ2-7, with TRBD1 identical over 8 bases. The ends lost 4 bases at V and 4 bases at J; junction bases unmatched: 9. Germline CDR1 SEHNR, CDR2 FQNEAQ (reference sequence). The CDR3 contains 15 residues. The CDR3 nucleotides are TGTGCCAGCAGCTCTTCACAGGGGGATCCTTACGAGCAGTACTTC. Encoded protein: CASSSSQGDPYEQYF.

In its sample, this clonotype was seen many times. The CDR3 loop reads CASSQEGVGQYNEQFF. The CDR3 DNA follows: TGTGCCAGCAGCCAAGAGGGAGTGGGACAGTACAATGAGCAGTTCTTC. The V gene is TRBV4-2, the J gene TRBJ2-1, with 7 bases identical to TRBD1. This CDR3 contains 16 residues. Germline loops: CDR1 LGHNA, CDR2 YNFKEQ. The junction had 6 bases not matched to a gene; V was cut back by 0 bases and J by 4 bases.

In its sample, this clonotype was seen many times. The chain carries TRBV7-6 and TRBJ2-7; TRBD2 might be the D (6 bases). The CDR3 is made up of 14 amino acids. Deletions cut 5 bases from V and 3 bases from J, with 14 bases between. Germline V gene lookup returns CDR1 SGHVS and CDR2 FNYEAQ. CDR3 bases: TGTGCCAGCAGCCCGGAGGGCCCTATCTACGAGCAGTACTTC. It yields the protein CASSPEGPIYEQYF.

J is TRBJ1-2 and V is TRBV27, with D perhaps TRBD1 (6 bases). V dropped 8 bases and J dropped 4 bases, with 17 bases sitting between them. From germline, CDR1 is MNHEY and CDR2 SMNVEV (reference sequence). The CDR3 consists of 14 residues. The CDR3 reads CASSLGGRGYGYTF. The DNA for the CDR3 is TGTGCCAGCTCCCTGGGGGGGCGAGGCTATGGCTACACCTTC.

This clonotype was recorded many times. The chain links TRBV9 to TRBJ2-7; 9 bases map to TRBD2. Germline CDR1 reads SGDLS; CDR2 reads YYNGEE. V shed 3 bases and J 5 bases; nucleotides not matched to a gene: 12. This CDR3 is 16 amino acids long. As DNA, the CDR3 is TGTGCCAGCAGCGATCCTTCGGCGGGGGGGATCGACGAGCAGTACTTC. Protein: CASSDPSAGGIDEQYF.

V is TRBV20-1 and J is TRBJ1-1; 8 bases are shared with TRBD1. This CDR3 contains 13 residues. Trimming at V came to 4 bases and at J to 1 base, leaving 2 bases not matched to a gene. Germline V gives CDR1 DFQATT, CDR2 SNEGSKA (reference sequence). The CDR3 nucleotides are TGCAGTGCTAAAGACAGGGGGAACACTGAAGCTTTCTTT. The encoded protein is CSAKDRGNTEAFF.

At least ten counts were recorded for this clonotype. The gene calls are TRBV7-9 and TRBJ2-5, with D tentatively TRBD2 (6 bases). The CDR3 totals 18 residues. V dropped 2 bases and J dropped 2 bases, with 21 bases sitting between them. The germline V gene encodes CDR1 SEHNR and CDR2 FQNEAQ (reference sequence). CDR3 in amino acids: CASSLIGGGGVGQETQYF. The CDR3 coding sequence is TGTGCCAGCAGCTTAATTGGGGGAGGAGGGGTGGGACAAGAGACCCAGTACTTC.

V usage is TRBV14 and J usage is TRBJ2-6; 7 bases are a match to TRBD1. Germline V gene data show CDR1 as SGHDN and CDR2 as FVKESK. V was pared by 6 bases and J by 3 bases, with 8 bases of the junction left unmatched. The CDR3 length is 16 residues. The CDR3 DNA follows: TGTGCCAGCAGAATTTGTGACAGGGATGGGGCCAACGTCCTGACTTTC. The encoded protein is CASRICDRDGANVLTF.